The 20 T cell receptor beta chains below were found in one sample sequenced in a study of T cell responses to AZD1222 COVID-19 vaccine. Measured with immunoSEQ multiplex PCR; TCRdb has only the in-frame clones, and not every one. Counted here are nearly 110,000 clones, 87% occurring once; the ten biggest clones make up 3.5% to 4.5%. Sequencing was performed on peripheral blood, taken on day 0 of AZD1222 vaccination. The receptors here all came from an adult in good health.

The chain employs TRBV4-3 and TRBJ1-1, with D possibly being TRBD1 (6 bases). With 0 bases removed from V and 10 bases from J, the gap between germline ends came to 18 bases. CDR1 and CDR2 from the germline V gene are LGHNA and YSLEER. This CDR3 region has 15 residues. The CDR3 loop is CASSQDFNREGIAFF. The CDR3 DNA follows: TGCGCCAGCAGCCAAGATTTCAACAGGGAAGGTATAGCTTTCTTT.

The V gene is TRBV7-3, the J gene TRBJ2-3, with 13 bases identical to TRBD2. CDR1 is SGHTA, CDR2 FQGTGA, per germline. The CDR3 covers 18 residues. J lost 5 bases, V lost 4 bases, and 12 bases had no gene match. CDR3 residues: CASSSGPGLAGLRDTQYF. Here the CDR3 DNA reads TGTGCCAGCAGCTCGGGTCCGGGACTAGCGGGATTGAGAGATACGCAGTATTTT. Using reference TRBV7-3 and TRBJ2-3 for the parts outside the CDR3, the full variable domain is GAGVSQTPSNKVTEKGKYVELRCDPISGHTALYWYRQSLGQGPEFLIYFQGTGAADDSGLPNDRFFAVRPEGSVSTLKIQRTERGDSAVYLCASSSGPGLAGLRDTQYFGPGTRLTVL.

This rearrangement joins TRBV12-5 to TRBJ2-7; D is uncertain. The CDR3 is 11 amino acids. The V end was cut by 1 base, the J end by 6 bases, with 4 bases between. Germline CDR1 and CDR2: LGHNT and FRNRAP. CDR3 nucleotides: TGTGCTAGTGGTTTGGGCGGCGAGCAGTACTTC. Its protein is CASGLGGEQYF.

This sequence joins TRBV6-2 or TRBV6-3 and TRBJ2-3, with D perhaps given as TRBD1 or TRBD2 (5 bases each). The germline V gene encodes CDR1 MNHEY and CDR2 SVGEGT. Trimming left V 6 bases short and J 0 bases short, with 13 bases between. This CDR3 spans 15 amino acids. The CDR3 protein is CASSPPGPSTDTQYF. The CDR3 nucleotides read TGTGCCAGCAGCCCCCCGGGACCTAGCACAGATACGCAGTATTTT.

The chain links TRBV2 to TRBJ2-7; tentatively, D is TRBD2 (6 bases). The ends were cut back, 9 bases at V and 3 bases at J, with 21 bases in the middle. This CDR3 region has 15 residues. Germline V CDR1 and CDR2: SNHLY, FYNNEI. The CDR3 spells CASRGSREAFYEQYF. DNA for the CDR3: TGTGCCAGTAGAGGTTCGCGGGAAGCGTTCTACGAGCAGTACTTC.

The chain combines TRBV6-5 with TRBJ2-3; unclear D gene. This CDR3 has 13 residues. Per germline, CDR1 MNHEY and CDR2 SVGAGI. Trimming pared 6 bases from V and 10 bases from J, leaving 17 bases between. CDR3 DNA: TGTGCCAGCAGGGGCCAGGCTACGCGGCCGCAGTATTTT. This codes for CASRGQATRPQYF.

The rearrangement uses TRBV19 and TRBJ1-2, with D possibly being TRBD1 (5 bases). The V gene lost 7 bases and the J gene lost 3 bases, with 18 bases spanning the gap. This CDR3 spans 15 amino acids. From germline, CDR1 is LNHDA and CDR2 SQIVND (reference sequence). CDR3 nucleotides: TGTGCCAGTAAACCCCTGTTGGGGGATCACTATGGCTACACCTTC. The encoded protein is CASKPLLGDHYGYTF. Full variable domain (rest looked up from reference TRBV19 and TRBJ1-2): DGGITQSPKYLFRKEGQNVTLSCEQNLNHDAMYWYRQDPGQGLRLIYYSQIVNDFQKGDIAEGYSVSREKKESFPLTVTSAQKNPTAFYLCASKPLLGDHYGYTFGSGTRLTVV.

J is TRBJ1-5 and V is TRBV5-5; the D is unclear. Germline CDR1 reads SGHKS; CDR2 reads YYEKEE (reference sequence). Trimming took off 4 bases at V and 0 bases at J, with 8 bases between the two ends. CDR3 length: 14 amino acids. In DNA form, the CDR3 reads TGTGCCAGCAGCCCGAACCCTAGCAATCAGCCCCAGCATTTT. Translating it yields CASSPNPSNQPQHF.

The J gene is TRBJ1-1, the V gene TRBV4-1; maybe TRBD1 (6 bases). Between the trimmed V and J ends, which lost 4 bases and 0 bases, there was a span of 12 bases. CDR1 and CDR2 from the germline V gene are MGHRA and YSYEKL. This CDR3 comprises 15 residues. CDR3 in amino acids: CASSPFTGMNTEAFF. As DNA, the CDR3 is TGCGCCAGCAGCCCATTTACAGGGATGAACACTGAAGCTTTCTTT.

The genes are TRBV21-1 and TRBJ2-7. TRBV21-1 is shown as a pseudogene. There are 10 residues in the CDR3. The CDR3, as DNA: TGTGCCAGCAGCAAAGGCGAGCAGTACTTC. As protein: CASSKGEQYF.

V usage is TRBV6-5 and J usage is TRBJ1-1; no definite D call. Trimming removed 5 bases at V and 4 bases at J, with 14 bases between. Per germline, CDR1 MNHEY and CDR2 SVGAGI. The CDR3 consists of 14 residues. CDR3 sequence (DNA): TGTGCCAGCAGTACCCTAGAGCGGGGCACTGAAGCTTTCTTT. Translating it yields CASSTLERGTEAFF.

This chain joins TRBV5-1 and TRBJ1-5; D is perhaps TRBD1 (5 bases). V dropped 0 bases and J dropped 2 bases, with 9 bases sitting between them. This CDR3 comprises 15 residues. From germline, CDR1 is SGHRS and CDR2 YFSETQ. The CDR3 is CASSLAGIGNQPQHF. The DNA of the CDR3 is TGCGCCAGCAGCTTGGCAGGGATAGGCAATCAGCCCCAGCATTTT. Combining the CDR3 with reference TRBV5-1 and TRBJ1-5 gives the whole variable domain KAGVTQTPRYLIKTRGQQVTLSCSPISGHRSVSWYQQTPGQGLQFLFEYFSETQRNKGNFPGRFSGRQFSNSRSEMNVSTLELGDSALYLCASSLAGIGNQPQHFGDGTRLSIL.

The chain couples TRBV19 to TRBJ1-3; D not resolved. The germline V gene encodes CDR1 LNHDA and CDR2 SQIVND (reference sequence). V lost 5 bases, J lost 0 bases, and 11 bases lay in between. The CDR3 contains 15 residues. The CDR3 DNA is TGTGCCAGTAGTTATAGTGCCGTCTCTGGAAACACCATATATTTT. Its translation is CASSYSAVSGNTIYF.

The chain combines TRBV16 with TRBJ2-7; D possibly corresponds to TRBD2 (6 bases). Trimming left V 1 base short and J 1 base short, with 8 bases between. The CDR3 is 14 amino acids. Germline CDR1 reads KGHSY; CDR2 reads FQNENV. The CDR3 loop is CASSQLRESYEQYF. DNA of the CDR3: TGTGCCAGCAGCCAATTGCGGGAATCCTACGAGCAGTACTTC.

This clone was seen once. The rearrangement joins TRBV6-1 to TRBJ2-7; weak D call: TRBD1 (5 bases). The germline gives CDR1 MNHNS, CDR2 SASEGT. CDR3 length: 14 residues. Deletions cut 2 bases from V and 6 bases from J, with 14 bases between. The DNA for the CDR3 is TGTGCCAGCAGTGAACGAGACAGAAGAGGCGAGCAGTACTTC. Residues: CASSERDRRGEQYF.

The chain is built from TRBV28 and TRBJ2-7; 7 bases fit TRBD2. CDR1 is MDHEN, CDR2 SYDVKM, per germline. The CDR3 has 15 amino acids. V shed 2 bases and J 3 bases; nucleotides not matched to a gene: 7. CDR3 DNA sequence: TGTGCCAGCAGTTTAGGCGGGAGCGGCCTCTACGAGCAGTACTTC. This codes for CASSLGGSGLYEQYF. The full variable domain, in which reference TRBV28 and TRBJ2-7 provide the parts outside the CDR3, is DVKVTQSSRYLVKRTGEKVFLECVQDMDHENMFWYRQDPGLGLRLIYFSYDVKMKEKGDIPEGYSVSREKKERFSLILESASTNQTSMYLCASSLGGSGLYEQYFGPGTRLTVT.

The rearrangement links TRBV5-1 to TRBJ1-6; tentatively, D is TRBD1 (5 bases). Germline V gene sequence: CDR1 SGHRS, CDR2 YFSETQ. The V gene lost 0 bases and the J gene lost 8 bases, with 12 bases spanning the gap. CDR3 length equals 15 residues. CDR3 region: CASSLVAGIDSPLHF. In DNA, the CDR3 is TGCGCCAGCAGCTTGGTGGCAGGGATTGATTCACCCCTCCACTTT.

This chain joins TRBV27 and TRBJ2-2; TRBD2 matches 7 bases. Germline CDR1 MNHEY, CDR2 SMNVEV (reference sequence). V dropped 5 bases and J dropped 5; count of bases not matched to a gene: 14. This CDR3 comprises 17 residues. CDR3 protein: CASSPLWGGRGTGELFF. As DNA, the CDR3 is TGTGCCAGCAGTCCTCTTTGGGGCGGGAGAGGAACCGGGGAGCTGTTTTTT.

In the case of this clone: Distinct nucleotide sequences in the sample also encode this CDR3. This CDR3 reads CASSPGSNQPQHF. The CDR3 DNA is TGTGCCAGCTCACCAGGTAGCAATCAGCCCCAGCATTTT. V usage is TRBV18 and J usage is TRBJ1-5; D unclear. The CDR3 contains 13 residues. The germline V and J ends were trimmed by 2 bases and 0 bases, with 2 bases remaining between them. Germline V gene sequence: CDR1 KGHSH, CDR2 LQKENI.

A note on this clone: In the same sample, other DNA sequences code for this CDR3. CDR3 in DNA: TGTGCCAGCAGCCGGTGGGGGAATCAGCCCCAGCATTTT. It codes for CASSRWGNQPQHF. The chain has TRBV5-6 and TRBJ1-5, with D possibly TRBD1 on 5 matching bases. This CDR3 is 13 amino acids long. Germline CDR1 is SGHDT and CDR2 is YYEEEE. The V end was cut by 4 bases, the J end by 4 bases, with 9 bases between.